These 17 T cell receptor beta chains originate from one sample sequenced in a study of T cell repertoires in cytomegalovirus infection (dated by TCRdb to between 2017 and 2020). TCRdb lists the instrument as Illumina HiSeq 1500. Using fastp at Q25 and MiXCR, TCRdb reprocessed the public reads and kept productive beta chains. Under each unique CDR3 protein, matching rows form one entry showing the most common genes and DNA. In all, the sample holds a few hundred thousand distinct CDR3 sequences, and 33% of those were seen once. The top ten hold about 17% of the sample. The label giving this sample's treatment or condition can be read as: in vitro stimulation with specific CMV peptide epitopes to enrich CMV-specific T cells. These receptors are not linked to any known antigen. Source: cultured PBMCs, taken from culture after CMV antigen stimulation. These receptor sequences come from a human donor in good health (CMV status not recorded). Some clones in this sample may be carry-over from other donors' samples.

The sample holds a few counts of this clonotype. The rearrangement joins TRBV7-2 to TRBJ2-1, with 8 bases that match TRBD2. V trimming: 1 base; J trimming: 9 bases; junction bases outside the gene matches: 8. Germline V gene data show CDR1 as SGHTA and CDR2 as FQGNSA. CDR3 length: 15 amino acids. The CDR3 coding sequence is TGTGCCAGCAGCTTAGATCTCCGGGAGGGGGGTGAGCAGTTCTTC. Translation gives CASSLDLREGGEQFF.

Only a few counts were recorded for this clonotype. This sequence joins TRBV7-6 and TRBJ2-7, with D perhaps TRBD1 or TRBD2 (5 bases each). Per germline, CDR1 SGHVS and CDR2 FNYEAQ. The CDR3 spans 15 residues. The V end was cut by 5 bases, the J end by 2 bases, with 16 bases between. CDR3 in DNA: TGTGCCAGCAGCCCGGATTTGGGGACCACCTACGAGCAGTACTTC. It codes for CASSPDLGTTYEQYF.

The chain combines TRBV20-1 with TRBJ2-3, with 13 bases matching TRBD2. Germline trimming cut 3 bases from V and 13 bases from J; bases unmatched to any gene: 7. The CDR3 extends over 13 amino acids. Looked up from germline, CDR1 is DFQATT and CDR2 is SNEGSKA (reference sequence). CDR3 DNA sequence: TGCAGTGCTAGGGCAGGACTAGCGGGAGCGGAGTATTTT. It codes for CSARAGLAGAEYF.

This clonotype was picked up a small number of times. The V call is TRBV6-5, the J call TRBJ1-3; D call uncertain. V lost 2 bases to trimming and J lost 5 bases, with 10 bases between them. Germline CDR1 and CDR2: MNHEY and SVGAGI. This CDR3 spans 14 amino acids. The CDR3 loop reads CASSYGAGRNTIYF. CDR3 DNA: TGTGCCAGCAGTTACGGAGCGGGGAGAAACACCATATATTTT.

In this sample, this clonotype turned up a few times. The chain couples TRBV29-1 to TRBJ2-1, with 11 positions matching TRBD2. CDR1 and CDR2 (germline): SQVTM, ANQGSEA. The CDR3 loop spans 15 amino acids. The junction had 9 bases not matched to a gene; V was cut back by 6 bases and J by 5 bases. The CDR3 spells CSVRTSGSTHNEQFF. The CDR3 bases are TGCAGCGTCCGGACTAGCGGGTCGACACACAATGAGCAGTTCTTC.

The chain links TRBV29-1 to TRBJ2-1; 8 bases match TRBD2. The V gene end was trimmed by 8 bases and the J gene end by 0 bases; junction bases not matched to a gene: 12. Germline assignment: CDR1 SQVTM and CDR2 ANQGSEA. This CDR3 has 16 residues. The chain's CDR3 is CSTHGGRQGSYNEQFF. CDR3 nucleotide sequence: TGCAGCACCCACGGCGGGAGGCAGGGCTCCTACAATGAGCAGTTCTTC.

Many counts were recorded for this clonotype. The rearrangement links TRBV12-3 or TRBV12-4 to TRBJ1-3; maybe TRBD1 (5 bases). The CDR3 has 14 amino acids. V was clipped by 5 bases and J by 2 bases, with 10 bases between them. As DNA, the CDR3 is TGTGCCAGCAGTGGGGCCGGGGCTGGAAACACCATATATTTT. The encoded protein is CASSGAGAGNTIYF.

This clonotype occurred a few times. The chain is built from TRBV7-2 and TRBJ2-7; 9 bases are a match to TRBD2. The ends lost 1 base at V and 5 bases at J; junction bases unmatched: 15. Germline values: CDR1 SGHTA, CDR2 FQGNSA. This CDR3 has 18 amino acids. The CDR3 reads CASSLVGSGRFPFHEQYV. The CDR3 DNA reads TGTGCCAGCAGCTTAGTAGGTAGCGGGAGATTCCCCTTCCACGAGCAGTACGTC.

CDR3 residues: CASSSGTEYEQYV. DNA of the CDR3: TGTGCCAGCAGCTCCGGGACAGAATACGAGCAGTACGTC. V gene TRBV7-3 combines with J gene TRBJ2-7, with 7 bases lining up with TRBD1. The CDR3 has 13 amino acids. The trim removed 4 bases at V and 4 bases at J, leaving 4 bases unmatched. Germline V gene data show CDR1 as SGHTA and CDR2 as FQGTGA.

The table lists this clonotype with a few counts. V usage is TRBV28 and J usage is TRBJ2-2, with a weak D call TRBD1 (6 bases). Per germline, CDR1 MDHEN and CDR2 SYDVKM. CDR3 size: 17 residues. The ends were cut back, 4 bases at V and 5 bases at J, with 20 bases in the middle. The CDR3 nucleotides read TGTGCCAGCAGTTCGAACAGGGCCGATCGGATAACCGGGGAGCTGTTTTTT. Protein: CASSSNRADRITGELFF.

This clonotype came up a few times. The chain couples TRBV6-1 to TRBJ2-2; D gene ambiguous. Trimming pared 5 bases from V and 3 bases from J, leaving 13 bases between. Germline V gene sequence: CDR1 MNHNS, CDR2 SASEGT. The CDR3 length is 15 residues. In DNA form, the CDR3 reads TGTGCCAGCAGTCCCCGCGACACCTACACCGGGGAGCTGTTTTTT. It encodes CASSPRDTYTGELFF.

In its sample, this clonotype was seen many times. This sequence joins TRBV6-1 and TRBJ2-7; TRBD1 or TRBD2 may be the D gene (5 bases each). Germline values: CDR1 MNHNS, CDR2 SASEGT. V was clipped by 6 bases and J by 6 bases, with 15 bases between them. The CDR3 runs to 13 residues. In DNA form, the CDR3 reads TGTGCCAGCAGGGCCGGGACCCTCACCGAGCAGTACTTC. Protein product: CASRAGTLTEQYF.

The V and J genes are TRBV20-1 and TRBJ2-5; D might be TRBD2 (5 bases). Germline CDR1 is DFQATT and CDR2 is SNEGSKA (reference sequence). This CDR3 has 14 residues. Trimming cost V 2 bases and J 7 bases, with 17 bases left between them. The CDR3 region has the DNA TGCAGTGCTAGAATAGCCGGGGAGACGTTGACCCAGTACTTC. It translates to CSARIAGETLTQYF.

This clonotype was seen at least ten times. This rearrangement joins TRBV11-3 to TRBJ2-1, with 13 bases aligning to TRBD2. Germline V lookup: CDR1 SGHNT, CDR2 YENEEA. V lost 2 bases and J lost 8; bases outside the gene matches: 9. This CDR3 is built from 17 residues. CDR3 in DNA: TGTGCCAGCAGCTTAAAACTAGCGGGAGGGCATTTGGATGAGCAGTTCTTC. This codes for CASSLKLAGGHLDEQFF. Full variable domain (rest looked up from reference TRBV11-3 and TRBJ2-1): EAGVVQSPRYKIIEKKQPVAFWCNPISGHNTLYWYLQNLGQGPELLIRYENEEAVDDSQLPKDRFSAERLKGVDSTLKIQPAELGDSAVYLCASSLKLAGGHLDEQFFGPGTRLTVL.

This chain uses TRBV5-6 with TRBJ2-3, with D perhaps TRBD2 (5 bases). V shed 1 base and J shed 2 bases, with 8 bases lying between them. The CDR3 sequence is 14 residues long. Germline V gene lookup returns CDR1 SGHDT and CDR2 YYEEEE. CDR3 in amino acids: CASSLQRYTDTQYF. The CDR3 nucleotides are TGTGCCAGCAGCTTGCAGCGGTACACAGATACGCAGTATTTT.

This clonotype was observed a few times. The V gene is TRBV25-1, the J gene TRBJ1-2, with a tentative D call TRBD1 (6 bases). The germline V gene has CDR1 MGHDK and CDR2 SYGVNS. This CDR3 comprises 13 residues. V gave up 5 bases and J gave up 4 bases, with 11 bases separating them. The CDR3 here is CASSQNRAYGYTF. CDR3 bases: TGTGCCAGCAGTCAAAACAGGGCCTATGGCTACACCTTC.

Only a few counts were recorded for this clonotype. V is TRBV7-2 and J is TRBJ1-5; 8 nucleotides line up with TRBD1. V lost 1 base to trimming and J lost 4 bases; unmatched junction nucleotides: 6. The CDR3 has 16 amino acids. Germline assignment: CDR1 SGHTA and CDR2 FQGNSA. As DNA, the CDR3 is TGTGCCAGCAGCTTAGTGTCCAGGGGGCTGAATCAGCCCCAGCATTTT. The encoded protein is CASSLVSRGLNQPQHF.